This TCR beta chain is drawn from a study of neurological immune-mediated disorders. Sorted libraries were made with some 1 million CD4+ or CD8+ T cells. Study-wide points: Healthy controls had more TCR clonal expansion than multiple sclerosis, which showed the least, whereas HTLV-1-associated myelopathy showed the most.

This clonotype was seen repeatedly, ten times or more. Its antigen is still unknown. Per germline, CDR1 SGHKS and CDR2 YYEKEE (reference sequence). Losses at the gene ends were 2 bases for V and 2 bases for J; bases not matched to a gene: 7. This CDR3 has 16 residues. TCRdb reprocessed the 5' RACE reads with MiXCR, giving one entry per CDR3 protein. This sample carries 35,000 to 45,000 distinct CDR3 sequences, roughly 12% of them seen once, and the ten largest clones take 3.9%. The J gene is TRBJ2-7, the V gene TRBV5-5; 10 nucleotides match TRBD1. Input material: CD4+ T cells from blood. The sequence was collected from a woman in her twenties or thirties with HTLV-1-associated myelopathy (HAM/TSP). Written as DNA, the CDR3 is TGTGCCAGCAGCTTTAATTCCGGGACAGGGGCCTACGAGCAGTACTTC. Translation gives CASSFNSGTGAYEQYF.